This TCR beta chain was profiled in a study of cytomegalovirus exposure and HLA in healthy donors. Overall study findings and caveats: Highest at DRB1 and lowest at HLA-C, TCR association rates differed among HLA loci in a later analysis. In a later analysis, CMV-associated beta chains were mostly HLA-associated, it appeared.

Note on this clone: What it recognizes is unknown.

Trimming took 4 bases from V and 5 from J; bases not matched to a gene: 5. The germline V gene encodes CDR1 MNHNS and CDR2 SASEGT. The length of the CDR3 is 15 residues. The primer mix had 60 Vbeta and 13 Jbeta primers. TCRdb's copy holds only in-frame clones and misses some; the assay was immunoSEQ multiplex PCR. The sample has 110,000 to 150,000 clones; roughly 80% are singletons. The chain combines TRBV6-1 with TRBJ2-5; 12 nucleotides agree with TRBD1. The clonotype comes from a male donor in good health and CMV-seronegative. Sequencing was performed on PBMCs. The CDR3 sequence is CASSVGQGAAETQYF. CDR3 DNA: TGTGCCAGCAGTGTGGGACAGGGGGCAGCGGAGACCCAGTACTTC.